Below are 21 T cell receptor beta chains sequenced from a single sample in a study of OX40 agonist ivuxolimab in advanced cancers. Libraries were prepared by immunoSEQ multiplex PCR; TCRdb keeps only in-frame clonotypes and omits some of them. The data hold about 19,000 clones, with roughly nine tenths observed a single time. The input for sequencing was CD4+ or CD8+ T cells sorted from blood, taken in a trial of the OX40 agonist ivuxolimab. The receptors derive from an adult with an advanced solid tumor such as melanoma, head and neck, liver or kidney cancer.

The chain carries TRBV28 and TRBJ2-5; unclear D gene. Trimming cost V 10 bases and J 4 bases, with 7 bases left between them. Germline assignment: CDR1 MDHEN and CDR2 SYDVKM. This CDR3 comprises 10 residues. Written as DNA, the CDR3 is TGTGCCATCGGATCAGAGACCCAGTACTTC. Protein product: CAIGSETQYF.

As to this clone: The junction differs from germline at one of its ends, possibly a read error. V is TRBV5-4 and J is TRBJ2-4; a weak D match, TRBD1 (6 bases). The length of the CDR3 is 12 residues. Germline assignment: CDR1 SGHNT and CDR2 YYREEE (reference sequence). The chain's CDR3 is CASSLGGRSGDF. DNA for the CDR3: TGTGCCAGCAGCTTGGGGGGACGCTCAGGGGACTTC.

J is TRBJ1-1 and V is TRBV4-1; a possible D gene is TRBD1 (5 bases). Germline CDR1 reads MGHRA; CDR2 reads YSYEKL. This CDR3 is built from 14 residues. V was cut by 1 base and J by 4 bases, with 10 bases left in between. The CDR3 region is CASSQVQGFTEAFF. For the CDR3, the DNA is TGCGCCAGCAGCCAAGTTCAGGGTTTCACTGAAGCTTTCTTT.

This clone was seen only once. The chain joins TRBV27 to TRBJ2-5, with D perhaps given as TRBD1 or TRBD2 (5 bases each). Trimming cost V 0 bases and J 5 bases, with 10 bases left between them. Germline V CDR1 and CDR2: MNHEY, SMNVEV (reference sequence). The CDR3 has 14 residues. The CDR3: CASSLSTRGETQYF. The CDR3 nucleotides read TGTGCCAGCAGTTTATCTACGAGGGGCGAGACCCAGTACTTC.

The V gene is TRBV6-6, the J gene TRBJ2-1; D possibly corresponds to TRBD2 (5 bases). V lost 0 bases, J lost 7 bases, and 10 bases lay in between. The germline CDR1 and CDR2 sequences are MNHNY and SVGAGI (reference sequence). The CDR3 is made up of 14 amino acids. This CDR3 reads CASSYSRAANEQFF. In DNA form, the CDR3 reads TGTGCCAGCAGTTACTCGAGGGCAGCTAATGAGCAGTTCTTC.

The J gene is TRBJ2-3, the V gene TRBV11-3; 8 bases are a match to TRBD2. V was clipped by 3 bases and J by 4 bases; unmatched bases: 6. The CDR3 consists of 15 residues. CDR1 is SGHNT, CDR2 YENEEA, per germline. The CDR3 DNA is TGTGCCAGCAGCTTGACGGCGGGAGGATCAGATACGCAGTATTTT. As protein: CASSLTAGGSDTQYF.

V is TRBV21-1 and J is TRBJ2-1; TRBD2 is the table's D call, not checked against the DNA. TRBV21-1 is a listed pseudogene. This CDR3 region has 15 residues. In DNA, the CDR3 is TGTGCCAGCAGCAAAGGGCCAAACTCGACTAACGGGCAGTTCTTC. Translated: CASSKGPNSTNGQFF.

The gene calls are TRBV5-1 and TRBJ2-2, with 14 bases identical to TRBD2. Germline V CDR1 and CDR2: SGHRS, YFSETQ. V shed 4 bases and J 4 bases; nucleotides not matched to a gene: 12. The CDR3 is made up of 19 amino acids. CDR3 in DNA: TGCGCCAGCAGCGCAAGACGCGGACTAGCGGGAGGAACCACCGGGGAGCTGTTTTTT. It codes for CASSARRGLAGGTTGELFF.

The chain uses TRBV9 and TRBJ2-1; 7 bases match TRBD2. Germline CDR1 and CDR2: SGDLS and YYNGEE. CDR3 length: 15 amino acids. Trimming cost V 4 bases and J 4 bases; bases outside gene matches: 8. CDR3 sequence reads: CASSSRTSFYNEQFF. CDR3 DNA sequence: TGTGCCAGCAGCTCTCGGACTAGTTTTTACAATGAGCAGTTCTTC.

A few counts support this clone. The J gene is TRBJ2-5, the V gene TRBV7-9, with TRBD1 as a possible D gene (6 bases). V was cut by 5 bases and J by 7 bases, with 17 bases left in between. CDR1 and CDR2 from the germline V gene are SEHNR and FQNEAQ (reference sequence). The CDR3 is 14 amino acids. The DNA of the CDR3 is TGTGCCAGCAGCCCCCCAGCAGGGGCCGGGACCCAGTACTTC. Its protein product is CASSPPAGAGTQYF.

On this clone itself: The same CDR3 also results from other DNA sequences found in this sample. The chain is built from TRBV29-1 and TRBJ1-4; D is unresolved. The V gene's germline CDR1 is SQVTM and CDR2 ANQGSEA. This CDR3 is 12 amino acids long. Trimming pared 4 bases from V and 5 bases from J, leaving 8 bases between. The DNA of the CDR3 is TGCAGCGTTGTCGCTGAAAATGAAAAACTGTTTTTT. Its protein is CSVVAENEKLFF. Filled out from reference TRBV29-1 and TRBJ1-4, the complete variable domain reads SAVISQKPSRDICQRGTSLTIQCQVDSQVTMMFWYRQQPGQSLTLIATANQGSEATYESGFVIDKFPISRPNLTFSTLTVSNMSPEDSSIYLCSVVAENEKLFFGSGTQLSVL.

In DNA form, the CDR3 reads TGTGCCAGCAGCATAGCGGGAGGTTACAATGAGCAGTTCTTC. Protein: CASSIAGGYNEQFF. The V call is TRBV9, the J call TRBJ2-1; TRBD2 aligns across 10 bases. The CDR3 contains 14 residues. V trimming: 4 bases; J trimming: 4 bases; junction bases outside the gene matches: 2. CDR1 is SGDLS, CDR2 YYNGEE, per germline.

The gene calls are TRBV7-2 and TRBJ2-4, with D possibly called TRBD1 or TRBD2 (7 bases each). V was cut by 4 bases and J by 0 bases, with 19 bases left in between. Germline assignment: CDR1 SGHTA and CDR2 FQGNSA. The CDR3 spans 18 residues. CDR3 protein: CASSSLPAGQLAKNIQYF. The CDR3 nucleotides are TGTGCCAGCAGCTCCCTCCCAGCGGGACAGCTAGCCAAAAACATTCAGTACTTC.

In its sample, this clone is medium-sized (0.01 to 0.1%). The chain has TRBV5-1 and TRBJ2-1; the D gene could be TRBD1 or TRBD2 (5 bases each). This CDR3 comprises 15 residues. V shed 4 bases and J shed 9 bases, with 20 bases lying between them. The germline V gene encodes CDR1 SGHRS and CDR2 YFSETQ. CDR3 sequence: CASSPGSYTRGEQFF. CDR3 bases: TGCGCCAGCAGCCCAGGGAGCTACACCCGAGGTGAGCAGTTCTTC.

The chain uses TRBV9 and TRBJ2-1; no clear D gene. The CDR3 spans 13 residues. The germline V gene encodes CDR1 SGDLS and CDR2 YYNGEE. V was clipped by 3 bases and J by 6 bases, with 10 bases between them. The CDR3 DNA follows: TGTGCCAGCAGCGAAGACCTTATCAATGAGCAGTTCTTC. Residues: CASSEDLINEQFF.

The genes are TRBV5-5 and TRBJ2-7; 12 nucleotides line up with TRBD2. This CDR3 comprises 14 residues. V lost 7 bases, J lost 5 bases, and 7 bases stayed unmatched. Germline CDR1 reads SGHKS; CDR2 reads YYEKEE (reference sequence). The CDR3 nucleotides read TGTGCCAGCTGGTCTAGCGGGAGGGTCGACGAGCAGTACTTC. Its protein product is CASWSSGRVDEQYF.

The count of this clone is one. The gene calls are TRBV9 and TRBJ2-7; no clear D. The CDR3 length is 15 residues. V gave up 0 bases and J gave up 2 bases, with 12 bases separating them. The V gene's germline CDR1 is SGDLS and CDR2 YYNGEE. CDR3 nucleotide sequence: TGTGCCAGCAGCGTAGGGGTGGGAAGTACCTACGAGCAGTACTTC. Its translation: CASSVGVGSTYEQYF.

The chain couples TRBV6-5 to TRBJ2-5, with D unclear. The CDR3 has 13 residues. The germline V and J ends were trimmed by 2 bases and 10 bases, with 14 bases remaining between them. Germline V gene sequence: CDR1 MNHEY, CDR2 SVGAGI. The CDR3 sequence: CASSYLGPENQYF. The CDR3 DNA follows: TGTGCCAGCAGTTACCTAGGGCCTGAAAACCAGTACTTC.

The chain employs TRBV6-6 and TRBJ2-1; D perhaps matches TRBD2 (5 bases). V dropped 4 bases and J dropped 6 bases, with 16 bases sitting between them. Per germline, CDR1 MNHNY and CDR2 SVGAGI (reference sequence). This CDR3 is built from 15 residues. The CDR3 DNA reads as TGTGCCAGCAGTTCCGCGGGTAGCGATTTCAATGAGCAGTTCTTC. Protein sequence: CASSSAGSDFNEQFF.

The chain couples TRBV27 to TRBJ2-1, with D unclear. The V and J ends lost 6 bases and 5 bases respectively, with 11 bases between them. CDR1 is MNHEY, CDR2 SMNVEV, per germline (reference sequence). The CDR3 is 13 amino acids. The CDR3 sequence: CASRDLLDNEQFF. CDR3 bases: TGTGCCAGCAGGGACCTTTTAGACAATGAGCAGTTCTTC.

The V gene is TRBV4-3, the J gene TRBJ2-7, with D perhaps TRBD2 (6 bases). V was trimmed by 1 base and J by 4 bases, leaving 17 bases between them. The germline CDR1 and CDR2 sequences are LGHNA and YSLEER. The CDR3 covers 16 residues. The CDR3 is CASSQGIAGSSYEQYF. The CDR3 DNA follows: TGCGCCAGCAGCCAAGGGATCGCGGGGTCTAGTTACGAGCAGTACTTC.